One sample yielded the 10 T cell receptor beta chains listed below, sequenced in a study of T cells after yellow fever vaccination. TCRdb itself ran the 5' RACE reads through MiXCR, one entry per CDR3 protein. The table records 240,000 or so distinct CDR3 sequences, about 7% of them present only once. The sequencing used CD4+ T cells sorted from PBMCs, collected 15 days after the yellow fever booster vaccination. These TCRs come from a man aged 25 to 40 who received the YFV17D yellow fever vaccine.

The chain combines TRBV4-3 with TRBJ2-6, with D possibly TRBD1 on 6 matching bases. The germline gives CDR1 LGHNA, CDR2 YSLEER. Deletions cut 5 bases from V and 2 bases from J, with 10 bases between. The CDR3 length is 15 residues. In DNA, the CDR3 is TGCGCCAGCAGCGCCCAGGGGACTGGGGCCAACGTCCTGACTTTC. This encodes CASSAQGTGANVLTF.

This clonotype was counted ten times or more. The chain combines TRBV7-2 with TRBJ2-1; D is undetermined. CDR1 and CDR2 (germline): SGHTA, FQGNSA. V gave up 1 base and J gave up 8 bases, with 12 bases separating them. CDR3 size: 14 residues. CDR3 sequence: CASSLESLVHEQFF. CDR3 in DNA: TGTGCCAGCAGCTTAGAATCCTTGGTACATGAGCAGTTCTTC.

This clonotype came up a few times. This rearrangement joins TRBV6-2 or TRBV6-3 to TRBJ1-1, with a tentative D call TRBD1 (5 bases). The germline V gene has CDR1 MNHEY and CDR2 SVGEGT. V lost 7 bases and J lost 5, with 23 bases in between. The CDR3 has 16 residues. CDR3 loop: CASNTPRGVKKTEAFF. The CDR3 coding sequence is TGTGCCAGCAACACTCCTAGGGGAGTAAAAAAGACTGAAGCTTTCTTT.

This clonotype was recorded at least ten times. The chain links TRBV20-1 to TRBJ2-2, with a weak D call TRBD2 (5 bases). V was pared by 3 bases and J by 4 bases, with 12 bases between. The CDR3 is made up of 14 amino acids. Germline-derived CDR1 and CDR2 are DFQATT and SNEGSKA (reference sequence). CDR3 in amino acids: CSARMRDTTGELFF. In nucleotides, the CDR3 is TGCAGTGCTAGGATGAGGGATACCACCGGGGAGCTGTTTTTT.

There are many counts of this clonotype. The chain recombines TRBV20-1 with TRBJ2-3; possibly TRBD2 for D (6 bases). The CDR3 loop spans 14 amino acids. Between the trimmed V and J ends, which lost 5 bases and 1 base, there was a span of 13 bases. The germline gives CDR1 DFQATT, CDR2 SNEGSKA (reference sequence). CDR3 nucleotides: TGCAGTGCTCCGCGGGGAGTGGGCACAGATACGCAGTATTTT. Its translation: CSAPRGVGTDTQYF.

Only a few counts were recorded for this clonotype. The chain has TRBV6-2 or TRBV6-3 and TRBJ1-1; a possible D gene is TRBD1 (5 bases). V lost 11 bases and J lost 4, with 17 bases in between. This CDR3 region has 13 residues. The germline V gene encodes CDR1 MNHEY and CDR2 SVGEGT. The chain's CDR3 is CAGGGPRATEAFF. CDR3 in DNA: TGTGCCGGGGGTGGGCCCCGGGCCACTGAAGCTTTCTTT.

Note on this clonotype: The junction departs from the called germline gene at one end, perhaps through a read error. The CDR3 loop is CASSPRQSGLAQIF. The DNA of the CDR3 is TGTGCCAGCTCACCACGTCAATCGGGACTAGCGCAAATCTTC. The J gene is TRBJ2-1, the V gene TRBV18; 10 nucleotides align to TRBD2. Germline-derived CDR1 and CDR2 are KGHSH and LQKENI. This CDR3 comprises 14 residues.

This clonotype was counted many times. V gene TRBV5-6 combines with J gene TRBJ2-7; D remains unclear. This CDR3 is 13 amino acids long. CDR1 is SGHDT and CDR2 is YYEEEE in the germline V gene. V was trimmed by 1 base and J by 1 base, leaving 6 bases between them. CDR3 amino acids: CASSLYQSYEQYF. The DNA for the CDR3 is TGTGCCAGCAGCTTGTATCAATCCTACGAGCAGTACTTC. The entire variable domain, with the rest obtained from reference TRBV5-6 and TRBJ2-7, is as follows: DAGVTQSPTHLIKTRGQQVTLRCSPKSGHDTVSWYQQALGQGPQFIFQYYEEEERQRGNFPDRFSGHQFPNYSSELNVNALLLGDSALYLCASSLYQSYEQYFGPGTRLTVT.

The gene calls are TRBV10-2 and TRBJ2-7; D assignment may be TRBD1 or TRBD2 (5 bases each). The V gene lost 7 bases and the J gene lost 6 bases, with 22 bases spanning the gap. CDR3 size: 15 residues. The germline V gene encodes CDR1 WSHSY and CDR2 SAAADI. The CDR3 DNA reads as TGCGCCAGCAAAACACCCGGGACGTCAGGGAGCGAGCAGTACTTC. Its translation is CASKTPGTSGSEQYF.

This clonotype has more than one count but fewer than ten. The chain recombines TRBV6-1 with TRBJ2-6; D call uncertain. The germline V gene encodes CDR1 MNHNS and CDR2 SASEGT. The V gene lost 5 bases and the J gene lost 2 bases, with 13 bases spanning the gap. The CDR3 has 16 residues. The CDR3 DNA is TGTGCCAGCAGTATTGACGGGCCGGCTGGGGCCAACGTCCTGACTTTC. Its protein product is CASSIDGPAGANVLTF.